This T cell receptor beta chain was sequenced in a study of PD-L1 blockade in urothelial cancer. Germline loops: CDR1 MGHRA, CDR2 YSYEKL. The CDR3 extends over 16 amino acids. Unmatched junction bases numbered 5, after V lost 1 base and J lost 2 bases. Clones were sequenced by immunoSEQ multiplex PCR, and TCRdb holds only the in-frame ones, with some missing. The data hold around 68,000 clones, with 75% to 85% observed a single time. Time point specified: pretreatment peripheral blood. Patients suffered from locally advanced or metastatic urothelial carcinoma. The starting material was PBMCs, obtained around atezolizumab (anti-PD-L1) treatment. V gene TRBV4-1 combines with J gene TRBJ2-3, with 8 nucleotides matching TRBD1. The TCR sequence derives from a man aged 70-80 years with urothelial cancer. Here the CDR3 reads CASSQGWTGYTDTQYF. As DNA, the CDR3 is TGCGCCAGCAGCCAAGGATGGACAGGGTACACAGATACGCAGTATTTT.